These T cell receptor beta chains were read from a single sample in a study of T cells in Graves' hyperthyroidism and ophthalmopathy. TCRdb independently ran MiXCR on the multiplex PCR reads; one entry per CDR3 protein. The data show roughly 500,000 distinct CDR3 sequences, over 35% seen once. The sequenced sample was peripheral blood or thyroid tissue (not recorded which). The receptor set was obtained from an adult woman with Graves' disease, either hyperthyroidism or ophthalmopathy (not recorded which). Both conserved end residues are part of each CDR3. Fields, in order: clone size, D gene, J gene, V gene, CDR3 DNA, CDR3 protein. A D gene is named only where the DNA matches it firmly. Rows may omit the clone size; those that give it use once, few, many or a size class.

size: .; D: TRBD1; J: TRBJ2-6; V: TRBV29-1; DNA: TGCAGCGTTGAAACAGGGGTACCCAACGTCCTGACTTTC; CDR3: CSVETGVPNVLTF
size: .; D: .; J: TRBJ2-3; V: TRBV7-9; DNA: TGCGCCAGCAGCCGTACTAGTGGGAACACAGATACGCAGTATTTT; CDR3: CASSRTSGNTDTQYF
size: once; D: .; J: TRBJ2-5; V: TRBV29-1; DNA: TGCAGCGTTGTACCGGACAGTGGCGAAGAGACCCAGTACTTC; CDR3: CSVVPDSGEETQYF
size: .; D: TRBD2; J: TRBJ2-2; V: TRBV4-2; DNA: TGTGCCAGCAGCCAACCAAAGTGGAGCGGTAGCGGGACCGGGGAGCTGTTTTTT; CDR3: CASSQPKWSGSGTGELFF
size: .; D: .; J: TRBJ2-7; V: TRBV20-1; DNA: TGCAGTGCTAGAGCCCCCCATAATCCCTACGAGCAGTACTTC; CDR3: CSARAPHNPYEQYF
size: few; D: .; J: TRBJ1-6; V: TRBV2; DNA: TGTGCCAGCACCCCAGAGGGGGTTAGCTCCTATAATTCACCCCTCCACTTT; CDR3: CASTPEGVSSYNSPLHF
size: .; D: .; J: TRBJ1-1; V: TRBV25-1; DNA: TGTGCCAGCAGTGAATTTGCAGAAGCTTTCTTT; CDR3: CASSEFAEAFF
size: .; D: TRBD1; J: TRBJ1-1; V: TRBV6-1; DNA: TGTGCCAGCAGTGAAGCCCCTACAGGGGGCACTGAAGCTTTCTTT; CDR3: CASSEAPTGGTEAFF
size: .; D: .; J: TRBJ2-1; V: TRBV2; DNA: TGTGCCAGCTCCCCGATCGGCAATGAGCAGTTCTTC; CDR3: CASSPIGNEQFF
size: many; D: .; J: TRBJ1-1; V: TRBV14; DNA: TGTGCCAGCAGCCAAGAAGCAGAAGTCGCTGAAGCTTTCTTT; CDR3: CASSQEAEVAEAFF
size: few; D: .; J: TRBJ1-2; V: TRBV29-1; DNA: TGCAGCGTCCGGATCGGGAAGTCAGATAACTATGGCTACACCTTC; CDR3: CSVRIGKSDNYGYTF
size: many; D: .; J: TRBJ2-6; V: TRBV24-1; DNA: TGTGCCACCAGTGATGGCACCATCTCTGGGGCCAACGTCCTGACTTTC; CDR3: CATSDGTISGANVLTF
size: .; D: .; J: TRBJ1-1; V: TRBV25-1; DNA: TGTGCCAGCAGTGACGGGCACCGCACTGAAGCTTTCTTT; CDR3: CASSDGHRTEAFF
size: .; D: TRBD1; J: TRBJ2-7; V: TRBV20-1; DNA: TGCAGTGCTAGGCAAACAGGGGGCAAGTACGAGCAGTACTTC; CDR3: CSARQTGGKYEQYF
size: .; D: .; J: TRBJ1-1; V: TRBV29-1; DNA: TGCAGTTTAGGCAGAGCAGGTGAAGCTTTCTTT; CDR3: CSLGRAGEAFF
size: .; D: .; J: TRBJ1-5; V: TRBV10-3; DNA: TGTGCCATCGCAGTCCGGGCACAGGGAGGGAGTGGTCAGCCCCAGCATTTT; CDR3: CAIAVRAQGGSGQPQHF
size: .; D: TRBD1; J: TRBJ2-7; V: TRBV10-3; DNA: TGTGCCATCAGTGAGGGAAGCGGACAGGGCGCCTACGAGCAGTACTTC; CDR3: CAISEGSGQGAYEQYF
size: .; D: TRBD1; J: TRBJ1-1; V: TRBV3-1; DNA: TGTGCCAGCAGCCAAGATCCACGGACAGGGGGTACTGAAGCTTTCTTT; CDR3: CASSQDPRTGGTEAFF
size: .; D: TRBD1; J: TRBJ1-5; V: TRBV20-1; DNA: TGCAGTGCTATCCGCACAGGGGGCTGTCAGCCCCAGCATTTT; CDR3: CSAIRTGGCQPQHF
size: .; D: .; J: TRBJ2-6; V: TRBV2; DNA: TGTGCCAGCAGTGTCGCAGGGGCCAACGTCCTGACTTTC; CDR3: CASSVAGANVLTF
size: many; D: TRBD1; J: TRBJ1-2; V: TRBV12-3/TRBV12-4; DNA: TGTGCCAGCAGTCCGAGGGGGCAGGGGTATGGCTACACCTTC; CDR3: CASSPRGQGYGYTF
size: .; D: TRBD1; J: TRBJ2-2; V: TRBV10-3; DNA: TGTGCCATCAGCCTAGGGACAGCGAACACCGGGGAGCTGTTTTTT; CDR3: CAISLGTANTGELFF
size: .; D: TRBD2; J: TRBJ2-2; V: TRBV5-1; DNA: TGTGCCAGCAGCGTGACTAGCGGGAGGGCCTACACCGGGGAGCTGTTTTTT; CDR3: CASSVTSGRAYTGELFF
size: once; D: TRBD1; J: TRBJ1-5; V: TRBV13; DNA: TGTGCCAGCAGCTTCTCGACAGGGGGCGCGGGTCAGCCCCAGCATTTT; CDR3: CASSFSTGGAGQPQHF
size: few; D: .; J: TRBJ2-6; V: TRBV25-1; DNA: TGTGCCAGCACCGGGGGTGGTGGGGCCAACGTCCTGACTTTC; CDR3: CASTGGGGANVLTF
size: many; D: TRBD1; J: TRBJ1-2; V: TRBV4-2; DNA: TGTGCCAGCAGCCAAGTGACAGGGGAGAGCTATGGCTACACCTTC; CDR3: CASSQVTGESYGYTF
size: .; D: .; J: TRBJ2-3; V: TRBV2; DNA: TGTGCCAGCACCAGAGCCTCTAGCACAGATACGCAGTATTTT; CDR3: CASTRASSTDTQYF
size: .; D: .; J: TRBJ1-2; V: TRBV2; DNA: TGTGCCAGCAAATCCGCGGACCCCGTACCCTATGGCTACACCTTC; CDR3: CASKSADPVPYGYTF
size: few; D: .; J: TRBJ1-5; V: TRBV10-2; DNA: TGCGCCAGCAGTGAGGAGGGACTGGGCAATCAGCCCCAGCATTTT; CDR3: CASSEEGLGNQPQHF
size: .; D: .; J: TRBJ1-1; V: TRBV29-1; DNA: TGCAGTTACGGGGGCGCAGTCACTGAAGCTTTCTTT; CDR3: CSYGGAVTEAFF
size: .; D: .; J: TRBJ2-5; V: TRBV10-3; DNA: TGTGCCATCAGGGGAGGCGGGGGACAACAAGAGACCCAGTACTTC; CDR3: CAIRGGGGQQETQYF
size: many; D: .; J: TRBJ2-5; V: TRBV11-2; DNA: TGTGCCAGCACCCAGGAGTGGGGGGATCAAGAGACCCAGTACTTC; CDR3: CASTQEWGDQETQYF
size: .; D: TRBD2; J: TRBJ2-7; V: TRBV7-9; DNA: TGTGCCAGCAGCCACCGGACTAGGACCTACGAGCAGTACTTC; CDR3: CASSHRTRTYEQYF
size: .; D: .; J: TRBJ1-1; V: TRBV29-1; DNA: TGCAGCGTTGGGGAGAAGAACACTGAAGCTTTCTTT; CDR3: CSVGEKNTEAFF
size: once; D: .; J: TRBJ1-1; V: TRBV25-1; DNA: TGTGCCAGCAGTGAATCGGGTGGTCGGGTGAACACTGAAGCTTTCTTT; CDR3: CASSESGGRVNTEAFF
size: many; D: .; J: TRBJ2-5; V: TRBV7-2; DNA: TGTGCCAGCAGCATCTTAGAGACCCAGTACTTC; CDR3: CASSILETQYF
size: .; D: TRBD1; J: TRBJ1-3; V: TRBV24-1; DNA: TGTGCCACCAGTGGGGACAGGGACGAAAACACCATATATTTT; CDR3: CATSGDRDENTIYF
size: .; D: TRBD1; J: TRBJ1-2; V: TRBV7-9; DNA: TGTGCCAGCAGCCTTGACAGGGATCCTGGCTACACCTTC; CDR3: CASSLDRDPGYTF
size: .; D: .; J: TRBJ2-5; V: TRBV11-2; DNA: TGTGCCAGCAGTATAAGGGGAGGAGCCCAGGAGACCCAGTACTTC; CDR3: CASSIRGGAQETQYF
size: many; D: .; J: TRBJ1-2; V: TRBV4-3; DNA: TGCGCCAGCAGCCAAGATAGGAGCATTGACGTCTATGGCTACACCTTC; CDR3: CASSQDRSIDVYGYTF
size: .; D: TRBD1; J: TRBJ1-4; V: TRBV10-3; DNA: TGTGCCACCGGACAGGAAAGGAATGAAAAACTGTTTTTT; CDR3: CATGQERNEKLFF
size: .; D: .; J: TRBJ2-7; V: TRBV5-1; DNA: TGCGCCAGCAGGACAGGCTCCGACCCGTTCTCCTACGAGCAGTACTTC; CDR3: CASRTGSDPFSYEQYF
size: .; D: TRBD1; J: TRBJ1-1; V: TRBV10-3; DNA: TGTGCCATCAGACCCGACAGGGCGGACCGTGAAGCTTTCTTT; CDR3: CAIRPDRADREAFF
size: many; D: TRBD1; J: TRBJ1-2; V: TRBV20-1; DNA: TGCAGTGCTAGAGATGATCCGGGGACAGGGGGCGACTATGGCTACACCTTC; CDR3: CSARDDPGTGGDYGYTF
size: .; D: .; J: TRBJ1-2; V: TRBV27; DNA: TGTGCCAGCAGTTCCCCGGGTAGGGGCTATGGCTACACCTTC; CDR3: CASSSPGRGYGYTF
size: many; D: .; J: TRBJ1-5; V: TRBV19; DNA: TGTGCCAGTAGTATCGGGCAGGCGTTCAATCAGCCCCAGCATTTT; CDR3: CASSIGQAFNQPQHF
size: many; D: TRBD1; J: TRBJ1-1; V: TRBV4-2; DNA: TGTGCCAGCAGCCCTAACAGGGGGCGAGACACTGAAGCTTTCTTT; CDR3: CASSPNRGRDTEAFF
size: few; D: TRBD1; J: TRBJ1-2; V: TRBV29-1; DNA: TGCAGCGTTTCTCAGGGGGACCTTCTGGGCTACACCTTC; CDR3: CSVSQGDLLGYTF
size: .; D: TRBD1; J: TRBJ2-7; V: TRBV2; DNA: TGTGCCAGCAGTACCGGGACAGGTGACTACGAGCAGTACTTC; CDR3: CASSTGTGDYEQYF
size: .; D: TRBD1; J: TRBJ2-5; V: TRBV29-1; DNA: TGCAGCGTTGTAGGACAGGGACAGGAGGTTTCGAAGACCCAGTACTTC; CDR3: CSVVGQGQEVSKTQYF
size: few; D: TRBD1; J: TRBJ2-5; V: TRBV7-2; DNA: TGTGCCAGCAGTACCGGGACAGGGTATTCCGAGACCCAGTACTTC; CDR3: CASSTGTGYSETQYF
size: many; D: .; J: TRBJ1-6; V: TRBV2; DNA: TGTGCCAGCAGGACCGAACGACAGTATAATTCACCCCTCCACTTT; CDR3: CASRTERQYNSPLHF
size: many; D: .; J: TRBJ1-1; V: TRBV29-1; DNA: TGCAGCGTTGAGCGCGACAGTGCAACTGAAGCTTTCTTT; CDR3: CSVERDSATEAFF
size: many; D: .; J: TRBJ1-1; V: TRBV29-1; DNA: TGCAGCGTTGACTCCAGGGCTATGAACACTGAAGCTTTCTTT; CDR3: CSVDSRAMNTEAFF
size: .; D: .; J: TRBJ1-1; V: TRBV7-9; DNA: TGTGCCAGCAGCTTAGGGCCGGTTAACACTGAAGCTTTCTTT; CDR3: CASSLGPVNTEAFF
size: few; D: .; J: TRBJ2-7; V: TRBV29-1; DNA: TGCAGCGTTGAAGATCTTCGCGGAGACCTCTCCTACGAGCAGTACTTC; CDR3: CSVEDLRGDLSYEQYF
size: .; D: TRBD1; J: TRBJ1-2; V: TRBV29-1; DNA: TGCAGCGTAAGGCAGGGGCCGACCGGGACAGTTAACTATGGCTACACCTTC; CDR3: CSVRQGPTGTVNYGYTF
size: many; D: .; J: TRBJ1-1; V: TRBV10-3; DNA: TGTGCCATCAGTGTAACGGGGGCGGATACTGAAGCTTTCTTT; CDR3: CAISVTGADTEAFF
size: once; D: TRBD1; J: TRBJ2-6; V: TRBV10-3; DNA: TGTGCCATCAGTGGGGACAGGGCGGGGGCCAACGTCCTGACTTTC; CDR3: CAISGDRAGANVLTF
size: .; D: TRBD1; J: TRBJ1-6; V: TRBV10-3; DNA: TGTGCTAGAGAGACAGGGGGGAATTCACCCCTCCACTTT; CDR3: CARETGGNSPLHF